The 17 T cell receptor beta chains presented below share a single source sample, sequenced in a study of T cells in Graves' hyperthyroidism and ophthalmopathy. The investigators amplified TCR beta CDR3 regions from RNA transcripts. The HTBI primer set served for first-round RT-PCR of the TCR CDR3. TCRdb reprocessed the multiplex PCR reads via MiXCR and lists one record per CDR3 protein. The sample lists 470,000 or so distinct CDR3 sequences; 20% were seen once. Sequenced material: blood. These receptors were collected from a man aged 18 to 35 with Graves' hyperthyroidism.

This clonotype turned up a few times. A single base separates this from a much larger clone, so it may be a read error. The CDR3 end shows no conserved phenylalanine or tryptophan, and so a read error is likely. The chain recombines TRBV28 with TRBJ2-7, with TRBD1 identical over 7 bases. V lost 3 bases and J lost 6; bases outside the gene matches: 11. Germline V CDR1 and CDR2: MDHEN, SYDVKM. This CDR3 spans 15 amino acids. DNA of the CDR3: TGTGCCAGCAGTTTCCTTCGGGGCAGGGGGAGCGAGCAGTACTCC. Protein product: CASSFLRGRGSEQYS.

The table lists this clonotype with many counts. The J gene is TRBJ2-2, the V gene TRBV6-2 or TRBV6-3, with no clear D. This CDR3 has 14 amino acids. Looked up from germline, CDR1 is MNHEY and CDR2 is SVGEGT. The germline V and J ends were trimmed by 0 bases and 7 bases, with 9 bases remaining between them. This CDR3 is CASSYSNTGGELFF. The CDR3 DNA is TGTGCCAGCAGTTACTCGAATACTGGCGGGGAGCTGTTTTTT.

The genes are TRBV12-3 or TRBV12-4 and TRBJ2-5; D gene unclear. Trimming stripped 2 bases from V and 3 bases from J, with 7 bases between. The CDR3 loop spans 13 amino acids. The CDR3 sequence: CASSLHGEETQYF. DNA for the CDR3: TGTGCCAGCAGTTTACATGGGGAAGAGACCCAGTACTTC.

This clonotype was recorded a few times. This chain connects TRBV12-3 or TRBV12-4 to TRBJ1-3, with TRBD1 as a possible D gene (6 bases). This CDR3 spans 12 amino acids. V was shortened by 8 bases and J by 4 bases, with 9 bases between the two germline ends. The chain's CDR3 is CASWDIGNTIYF. Written as DNA, the CDR3 is TGTGCCAGCTGGGACATCGGAAACACCATATATTTT.

This clonotype appeared many times. CDR3 nucleotide sequence: TGCGCCAGCAGCCGGAGCGGAGCGGGGAACACTGAAGCTTTCTTT. Its protein product is CASSRSGAGNTEAFF. V usage is TRBV4-1 and J usage is TRBJ1-1; D remains unclear. The CDR3 covers 15 residues. V shed 4 bases and J shed 1 base, with 13 bases lying between them. Germline V CDR1 and CDR2: MGHRA, YSYEKL.

The gene calls are TRBV2 and TRBJ2-2; D is undetermined. Trimming shortened V by 3 bases and J by 2 bases, and 7 bases separated the two germline ends. Germline V gives CDR1 SNHLY, CDR2 FYNNEI. The CDR3 loop spans 14 amino acids. DNA for the CDR3: TGTGCCAGCAGTGAGGGTCCTAACACCGGGGAGCTGTTTTTT. This encodes CASSEGPNTGELFF. Filled out from reference TRBV2 and TRBJ2-2, the complete variable domain reads EPEVTQTPSHQVTQMGQEVILRCVPISNHLYFYWYRQILGQKVEFLVSFYNNEISEKSEIFDDQFSVERPDGSNFTLKIRSTKLEDSAMYFCASSEGPNTGELFFGEGSRLTVL.

This chain connects TRBV10-1 to TRBJ2-3, with TRBD2 identical over 12 bases. This CDR3 contains 17 residues. Germline V gives CDR1 WNHNN, CDR2 SYGVQD (reference sequence). J gave up 0 bases and V 6 bases, and 7 bases lay outside the gene matches. In DNA, the CDR3 is TGCGCCAGCAGCGGGACTAGCGGGCCAACTAGCACAGATACGCAGTATTTT. Protein sequence: CASSGTSGPTSTDTQYF.

This clonotype was seen many times. The chain recombines TRBV7-3 with TRBJ2-7, with D possibly TRBD1 on 5 matching bases. The CDR3 consists of 14 residues. Per the germline V gene, CDR1 is SGHTA and CDR2 is FQGTGA. Trimming left V 1 base short and J 2 bases short, with 9 bases between. CDR3: CASSLNPGPYEQYF. The CDR3 DNA sequence: TGTGCCAGCAGCTTAAATCCAGGGCCCTACGAGCAGTACTTC. The full variable domain, completed using reference TRBV7-3 and TRBJ2-7, is GAGVSQTPSNKVTEKGKYVELRCDPISGHTALYWYRQSLGQGPEFLIYFQGTGAADDSGLPNDRFFAVRPEGSVSTLKIQRTERGDSAVYLCASSLNPGPYEQYFGPGTRLTVT.

This clonotype was recorded many times. This CDR3 is CASSYSTSGASVAQYF. The DNA of the CDR3 is TGTGCCAGCAGTTATTCAACTAGCGGGGCTAGCGTCGCCCAGTACTTC. This rearrangement joins TRBV6-5 to TRBJ2-7, with 10 bases matching TRBD2. The germline V gene has CDR1 MNHEY and CDR2 SVGAGI. The ends lost 3 bases at V and 10 bases at J; junction bases unmatched: 15. The CDR3 sequence is 16 residues long.

This clonotype was picked up many times. The chain combines TRBV3-1 with TRBJ1-2; possibly TRBD1 for D (6 bases). This CDR3 spans 14 amino acids. CDR1 and CDR2 (germline): LGHDT, YNNKEL (reference sequence). The ends were cut back, 0 bases at V and 1 base at J, with 6 bases in the middle. CDR3 sequence (DNA): TGTGCCAGCAGCCAAGACAGGGGTAACTATGGCTACACCTTC. Amino acid sequence: CASSQDRGNYGYTF.

Ten or more counts support this clonotype. The chain has TRBV20-1 and TRBJ2-2; D is ambiguous. V gave up 3 bases and J gave up 3 bases, with 11 bases separating them. CDR1 DFQATT and CDR2 SNEGSKA come from the germline V gene (reference sequence). The CDR3 length is 14 residues. CDR3 sequence reads: CSARPDGYTGELFF. CDR3 nucleotides: TGCAGTGCTAGGCCGGACGGTTACACCGGGGAGCTGTTTTTT.

This clonotype was found a few times. The J gene is TRBJ2-7, the V gene TRBV4-2, with D perhaps TRBD1 or TRBD2 (5 bases each). The CDR3 runs 14 residues. V lost 1 base and J lost 7, with 14 bases in between. Germline V gene lookup returns CDR1 LGHNA and CDR2 YNFKEQ. DNA of the CDR3: TGTGCCAGCAGCCAAGGAGGGGCTTTAAGGGAGCAGTACTTC. Translated, it gives CASSQGGALREQYF.

The V gene is TRBV12-3 or TRBV12-4, the J gene TRBJ2-5, with 7 bases that match TRBD1. The CDR3 runs 15 residues. Trimming took 2 bases from V and 4 from J; bases not matched to a gene: 7. The CDR3 DNA sequence: TGTGCCAGCAGTTTAAGGCAGGGGGATTCAGAGACCCAGTACTTC. Translated, it gives CASSLRQGDSETQYF.

This clonotype has a count of ten or more. The chain combines TRBV12-3 or TRBV12-4 with TRBJ2-5; tentatively, D is TRBD1 (6 bases). With 8 bases removed from V and 0 bases from J, the gap between germline ends came to 10 bases. The CDR3 extends over 13 amino acids. This chain's CDR3 is CASGQIYQETQYF. The CDR3 bases are TGTGCCAGCGGACAGATATACCAAGAGACCCAGTACTTC.

The sample holds many counts of this clonotype. The CDR3 sequence is CASSPTKGGYTF. CDR3 nucleotides: TGTGCCAGCAGCCCGACCAAGGGGGGCTACACCTTC. V usage is TRBV28 and J usage is TRBJ1-2, with D possibly TRBD1 on 5 matching bases. The ends were cut back, 6 bases at V and 8 bases at J, with 13 bases in the middle. Germline-derived CDR1 and CDR2 are MDHEN and SYDVKM. The CDR3 length is 12 residues.

The V gene is TRBV3-1, the J gene TRBJ2-2, with TRBD1 matching 10 bases. Germline-derived CDR1 and CDR2 are LGHDT and YNNKEL (reference sequence). The CDR3 loop spans 15 amino acids. Losses at the gene ends were 3 bases for V and 9 bases for J; bases not matched to a gene: 7. In DNA form, the CDR3 reads TGTGCCAGCAGCCACCCGGGACAGGGGAGGAGGGAGCTGTTTTTT. It translates to CASSHPGQGRRELFF.

This clonotype was seen ten or more times. V usage is TRBV2 and J usage is TRBJ2-2; no firm D call. Trimming left V 7 bases short and J 3 bases short, with 3 bases between. CDR3 length equals 11 residues. CDR1 SNHLY and CDR2 FYNNEI come from the germline V gene. This CDR3 reads CASTHTGELFF. CDR3 in DNA: TGTGCCAGCACCCACACCGGGGAGCTGTTTTTT. The whole variable domain, filled in from reference TRBV2 and TRBJ2-2, reads EPEVTQTPSHQVTQMGQEVILRCVPISNHLYFYWYRQILGQKVEFLVSFYNNEISEKSEIFDDQFSVERPDGSNFTLKIRSTKLEDSAMYFCASTHTGELFFGEGSRLTVL.